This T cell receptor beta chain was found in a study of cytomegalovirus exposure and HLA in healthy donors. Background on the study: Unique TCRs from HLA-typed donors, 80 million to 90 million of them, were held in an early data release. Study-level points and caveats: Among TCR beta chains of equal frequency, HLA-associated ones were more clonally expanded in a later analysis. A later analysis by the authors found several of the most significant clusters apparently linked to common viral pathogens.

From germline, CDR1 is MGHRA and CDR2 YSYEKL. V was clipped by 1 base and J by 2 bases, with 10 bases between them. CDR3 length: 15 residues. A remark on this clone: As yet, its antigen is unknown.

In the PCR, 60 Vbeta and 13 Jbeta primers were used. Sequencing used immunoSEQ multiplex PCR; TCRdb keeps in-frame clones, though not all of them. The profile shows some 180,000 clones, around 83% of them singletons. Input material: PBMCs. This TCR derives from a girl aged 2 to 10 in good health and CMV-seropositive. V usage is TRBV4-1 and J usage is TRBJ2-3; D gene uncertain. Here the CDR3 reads CASSQVEAYTDTQYF. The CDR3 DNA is TGCGCCAGCAGCCAAGTCGAGGCATACACAGATACGCAGTATTTT.